These 10 T cell receptor beta chains share one sample of origin, sequenced in a study of vaccination effects on CD4 cells after COVID-19. What these receptors recognize is not known. Upon completion of under eleven days in culture, CD4+ T cells were isolated. Their SARS-CoV-2 infection, verified by PCR, occurred between March and December 2020. Participants were given two doses of BNT162b2 or mRNA-1273 vaccine. Some clones are missing from TCRdb's copy, which holds only in-frame ones; the method was immunoSEQ multiplex PCR. The table lists around 50,000 clones, over 60% of them singletons. The sequencing used CD4+ T cells from PBMCs cultured without peptide, collected after COVID-19 vaccination. The receptors were sampled from a human donor who had a prior SARS-CoV-2 infection.

The rearrangement links TRBV7-9 to TRBJ2-2; 10 positions match TRBD2. The J segment lost 0 bases and the V segment lost 4 bases, leaving 8 bases of the junction unmatched. CDR3 size: 18 residues. The germline V gene encodes CDR1 SEHNR and CDR2 FQNEAQ (reference sequence). CDR3 sequence reads: CASSWPPGLATNTGELFF. The CDR3 region has the DNA TGTGCCAGCAGCTGGCCTCCGGGACTAGCGACGAACACCGGGGAGCTGTTTTTT.

The rearrangement links TRBV10-2 to TRBJ2-6; D not resolved. Per germline, CDR1 WSHSY and CDR2 SAAADI. The CDR3 totals 13 residues. Between the trimmed V and J ends, which lost 2 bases and 2 bases, there was a span of 1 base. The DNA of the CDR3 is TGCGCCAGCAGTGAGGCTGGGGCCAACGTCCTGACTTTC. Amino acids: CASSEAGANVLTF.

In this sample, this clone turned up a few times. This chain connects TRBV6-2 or TRBV6-3 to TRBJ2-7; possible D gene TRBD1, 6 bases. The V gene lost 2 bases and the J gene lost 3 bases, with 8 bases spanning the gap. The CDR3 totals 13 residues. Per the germline V gene, CDR1 is MNHEY and CDR2 is SVGEGT. CDR3 bases: TGTGCCAGCAGTTACCCAGGGGTCTACGAGCAGTACTTC. Translation: CASSYPGVYEQYF.

The J gene is TRBJ2-2, the V gene TRBV25-1, with 8 bases aligning to TRBD1. Unmatched junction bases numbered 4, after V lost 3 bases and J lost 1 base. The CDR3 is 16 residues long. Germline CDR1 reads MGHDK; CDR2 reads SYGVNS. Here the CDR3 DNA reads TGTGCCAGCAGTGATATTGACAGGGGGAACACCGGGGAGCTGTTTTTT. It encodes CASSDIDRGNTGELFF.

This clone was seen a few times. The chain has TRBV19 and TRBJ1-5; D gene ambiguous. The CDR3 consists of 12 residues. Germline loops: CDR1 LNHDA, CDR2 SQIVND (reference sequence). Trimming pared 6 bases from V and 5 bases from J, leaving 8 bases between. The CDR3 protein is CASSPPHQPQHF. The CDR3 coding sequence is TGTGCCAGTAGCCCTCCCCATCAGCCCCAGCATTTT.

The chain couples TRBV6-6 to TRBJ1-2; possible D gene TRBD1, 6 bases. Germline V gene sequence: CDR1 MNHNY, CDR2 SVGAGI (reference sequence). The CDR3 runs to 14 residues. The germline V and J ends were trimmed by 5 bases and 8 bases, with 18 bases remaining between them. CDR3 bases: TGTGCCAGCAGTGACACGAGGACGACAGGAGGCTACACCTTC. This gives the protein CASSDTRTTGGYTF.

The chain links TRBV9 to TRBJ2-1; the match to TRBD2 covers 8 bases. Germline CDR1 and CDR2: SGDLS and YYNGEE. V was pared by 0 bases and J by 4 bases, with 9 bases of the junction left unmatched. This CDR3 is built from 17 residues. CDR3 in amino acids: CASSVATGRDAYNEQFF. For the CDR3, the DNA is TGTGCCAGCAGCGTAGCTACCGGGAGGGACGCTTACAATGAGCAGTTCTTC. The full variable domain, with the rest looked up from reference TRBV9 and TRBJ2-1, is DSGVTQTPKHLITATGQRVTLRCSPRSGDLSVYWYQQSLDQGLQFLIQYYNGEERAKGNILERFSAQQFPDLHSELNLSSLELGDSALYFCASSVATGRDAYNEQFFGPGTRLTVL.

In the case of this clone: The germline gene is not matched at one end of the junction; a read error may be the cause. CDR3 loop: CASSLDRATEQFF. CDR3 sequence (DNA): TGTGCTAGCAGCTTAGACAGAGCGACTGAGCAGTTCTTC. V and J are TRBV7-7 and TRBJ2-1; possibly TRBD1 for D (5 bases). This CDR3 contains 13 residues. CDR1 is SSHAT and CDR2 is FNYEAQ in the germline V gene (reference sequence).

The rearrangement links TRBV11-2 to TRBJ1-6; D is possibly TRBD1 (5 bases). The CDR3 is made up of 16 amino acids. The germline V and J ends were trimmed by 2 bases and 7 bases, with 15 bases remaining between them. The V gene's germline CDR1 is SGHAT and CDR2 FQNNGV. In nucleotides, the CDR3 is TGTGCCAGCAGCTTAATGGGGGGGACTCAGAATTCACCCCTCCACTTT. It codes for CASSLMGGTQNSPLHF.

The gene calls are TRBV6-6 and TRBJ1-4, with D possibly being TRBD1 (5 bases). The CDR3 covers 14 residues. V was cut by 0 bases and J by 8 bases, with 10 bases left in between. Germline CDR1 MNHNY, CDR2 SVGAGI (reference sequence). For the CDR3, the DNA is TGTGCCAGCAGTTACTCAGGAGGGGAGGAAAAACTGTTTTTT. Its translation: CASSYSGGEEKLFF.